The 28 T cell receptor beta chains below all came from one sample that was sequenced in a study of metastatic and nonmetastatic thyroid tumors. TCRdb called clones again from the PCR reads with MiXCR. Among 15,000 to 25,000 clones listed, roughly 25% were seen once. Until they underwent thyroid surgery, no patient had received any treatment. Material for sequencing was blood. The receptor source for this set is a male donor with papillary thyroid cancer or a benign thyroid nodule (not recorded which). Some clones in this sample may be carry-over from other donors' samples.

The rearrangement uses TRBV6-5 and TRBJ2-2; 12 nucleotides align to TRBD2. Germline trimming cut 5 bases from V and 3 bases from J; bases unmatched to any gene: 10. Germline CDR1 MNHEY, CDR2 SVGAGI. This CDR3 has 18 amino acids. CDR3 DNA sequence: TGTGCCAGCAGTCGTGGACTAGCGGGAAGGCGGTACACCGGGGAGCTGTTTTTT. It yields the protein CASSRGLAGRRYTGELFF.

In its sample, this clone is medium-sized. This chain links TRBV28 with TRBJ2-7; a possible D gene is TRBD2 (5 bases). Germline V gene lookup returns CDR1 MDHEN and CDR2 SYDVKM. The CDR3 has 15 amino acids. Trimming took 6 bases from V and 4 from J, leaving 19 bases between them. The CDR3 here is CASRAPWGDKYEQYF. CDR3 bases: TGTGCCAGCAGGGCCCCTTGGGGAGACAAATACGAGCAGTACTTC.

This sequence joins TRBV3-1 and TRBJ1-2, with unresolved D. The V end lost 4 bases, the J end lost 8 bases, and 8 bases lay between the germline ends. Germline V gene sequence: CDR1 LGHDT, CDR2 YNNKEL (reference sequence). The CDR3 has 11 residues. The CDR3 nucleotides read TGTGCCAGCAGCCGCGGCGGGGGCTACACCTTC. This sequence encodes CASSRGGGYTF.

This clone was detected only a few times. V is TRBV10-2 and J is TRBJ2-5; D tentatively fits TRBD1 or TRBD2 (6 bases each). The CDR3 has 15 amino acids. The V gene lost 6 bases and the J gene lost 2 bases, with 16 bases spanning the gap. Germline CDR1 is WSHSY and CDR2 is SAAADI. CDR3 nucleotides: TGCGCCAGCAGGGAGAGAGGGGGGAGGCAAGAGACCCAGTACTTC. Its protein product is CASRERGGRQETQYF.

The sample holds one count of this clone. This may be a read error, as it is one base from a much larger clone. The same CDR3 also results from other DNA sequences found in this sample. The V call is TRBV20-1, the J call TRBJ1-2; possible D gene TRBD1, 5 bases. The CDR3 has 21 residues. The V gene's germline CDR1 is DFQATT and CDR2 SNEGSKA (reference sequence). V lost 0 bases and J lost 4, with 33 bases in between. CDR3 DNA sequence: TGCAGTGCTAGAGATTCGTTTTTCCGGCTGGTGGGCGGGGGAGATCTCTATGGCTACACCTTC. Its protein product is CSARDSFFRLVGGGDLYGYTF.

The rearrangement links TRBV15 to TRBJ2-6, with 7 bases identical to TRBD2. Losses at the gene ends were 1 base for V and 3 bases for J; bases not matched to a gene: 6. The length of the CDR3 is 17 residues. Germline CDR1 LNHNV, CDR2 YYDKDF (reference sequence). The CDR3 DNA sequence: TGTGCCACCAGCAGAGCCCGGGAGGCTGATGGGGCCAACGTCCTGACTTTC. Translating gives CATSRAREADGANVLTF.

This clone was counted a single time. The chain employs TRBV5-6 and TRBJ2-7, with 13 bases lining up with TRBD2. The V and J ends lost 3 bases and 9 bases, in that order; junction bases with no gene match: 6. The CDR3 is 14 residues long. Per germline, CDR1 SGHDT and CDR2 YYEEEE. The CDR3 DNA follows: TGTGCCAGCAGCTCGGGACTAGCGGGAAAAACGCAGTACTTC. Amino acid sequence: CASSSGLAGKTQYF.

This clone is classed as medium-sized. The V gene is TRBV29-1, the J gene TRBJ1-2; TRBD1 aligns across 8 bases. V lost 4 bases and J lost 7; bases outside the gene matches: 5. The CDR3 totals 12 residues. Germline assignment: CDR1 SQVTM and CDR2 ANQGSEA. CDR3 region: CSVGDRGSGYTF. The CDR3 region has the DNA TGCAGCGTTGGAGACAGGGGTAGTGGCTACACCTTC.

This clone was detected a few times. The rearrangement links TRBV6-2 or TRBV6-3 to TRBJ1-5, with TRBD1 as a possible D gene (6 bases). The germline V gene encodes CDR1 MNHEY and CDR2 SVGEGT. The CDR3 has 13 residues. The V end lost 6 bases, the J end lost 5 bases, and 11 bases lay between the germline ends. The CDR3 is CASSQQGYQPQHF. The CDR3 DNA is TGTGCCAGCAGCCAACAGGGTTATCAGCCCCAGCATTTT.

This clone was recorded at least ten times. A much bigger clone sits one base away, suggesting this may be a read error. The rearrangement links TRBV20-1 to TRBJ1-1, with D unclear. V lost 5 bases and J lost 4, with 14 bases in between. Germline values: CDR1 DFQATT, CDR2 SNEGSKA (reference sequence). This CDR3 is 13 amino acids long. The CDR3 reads CSAFGNTVTEAFF. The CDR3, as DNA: TGCAGTGCTTTTGGTAATACGGTCACTGAAGCTTTCTTT.

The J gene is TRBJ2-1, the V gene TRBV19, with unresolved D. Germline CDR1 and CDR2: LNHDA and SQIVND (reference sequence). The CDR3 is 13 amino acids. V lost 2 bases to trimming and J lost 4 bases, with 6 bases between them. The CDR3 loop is CASSIRHYNEQFF. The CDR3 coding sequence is TGTGCCAGTAGTATACGGCATTACAATGAGCAGTTCTTC.

CDR3 sequence reads: CASSSRGIAGDFEQYF. The CDR3 DNA sequence: TGTGCCAGCAGTTCCCGGGGAATAGCGGGAGACTTCGAGCAGTACTTC. The genes are TRBV28 and TRBJ2-7, with 9 bases that match TRBD2. The germline gives CDR1 MDHEN, CDR2 SYDVKM. CDR3 size: 16 residues. Trimming removed 4 bases from V and 6 bases from J; junction bases left unmatched: 13.

The CDR3 is CASSVSMGQGCYGYTF. The DNA of the CDR3 is TGTGCCAGCAGCGTCTCTATGGGACAGGGGTGCTATGGCTACACCTTC. This chain connects TRBV9 to TRBJ1-2; 10 nucleotides agree with TRBD1. Trimming took 2 bases from V and 4 from J; bases not matched to a gene: 8. This CDR3 is 16 amino acids long. Per germline, CDR1 SGDLS and CDR2 YYNGEE.

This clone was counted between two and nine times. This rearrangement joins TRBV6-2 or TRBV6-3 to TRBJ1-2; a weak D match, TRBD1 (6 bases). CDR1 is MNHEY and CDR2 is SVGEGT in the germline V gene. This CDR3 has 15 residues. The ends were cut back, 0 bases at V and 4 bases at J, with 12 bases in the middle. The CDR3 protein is CASSYSGGAGYGYTF. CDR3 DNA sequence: TGTGCCAGCAGTTACTCGGGGGGCGCCGGCTATGGCTACACCTTC.

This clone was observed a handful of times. The CDR3 bases are TGTGCCAGCAGTTACATCTGGGATCAGCCCCAGCATTTT. Translation gives CASSYIWDQPQHF. The rearrangement joins TRBV6-2 or TRBV6-3 to TRBJ1-5; D ambiguous. The V and J ends lost 2 bases and 5 bases respectively, with 7 bases between them. The CDR3 length is 13 residues. Per the germline V gene, CDR1 is MNHEY and CDR2 is SVGEGT.

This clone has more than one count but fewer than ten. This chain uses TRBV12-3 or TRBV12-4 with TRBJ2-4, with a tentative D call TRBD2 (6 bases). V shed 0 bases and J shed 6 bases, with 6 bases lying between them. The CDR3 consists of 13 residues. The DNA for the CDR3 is TGTGCCAGCAGTTTAGCGGGAGGAAACATTCAGTACTTC. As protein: CASSLAGGNIQYF.

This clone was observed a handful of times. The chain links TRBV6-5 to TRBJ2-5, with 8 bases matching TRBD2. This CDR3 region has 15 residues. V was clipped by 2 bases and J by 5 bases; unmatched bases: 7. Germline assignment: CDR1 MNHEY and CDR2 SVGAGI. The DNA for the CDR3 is TGTGCCAGCAGTTACCGCCTAGCGGGTGGGGAGACCCAGTACTTC. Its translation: CASSYRLAGGETQYF.

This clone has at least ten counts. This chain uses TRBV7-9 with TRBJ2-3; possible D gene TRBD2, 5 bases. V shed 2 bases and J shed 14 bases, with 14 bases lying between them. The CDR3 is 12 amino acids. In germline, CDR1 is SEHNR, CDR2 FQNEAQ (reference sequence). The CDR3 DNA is TGTGCCAGCAGCTTAAGGGAGTATGTACCGTATTTT. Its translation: CASSLREYVPYF.

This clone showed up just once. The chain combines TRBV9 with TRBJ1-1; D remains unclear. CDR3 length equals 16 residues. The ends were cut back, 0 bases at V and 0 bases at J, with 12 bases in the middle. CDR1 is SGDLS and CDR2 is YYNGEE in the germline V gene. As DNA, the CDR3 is TGTGCCAGCAGCGTAGCTTCAGGCCGCATGAACACTGAAGCTTTCTTT. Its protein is CASSVASGRMNTEAFF. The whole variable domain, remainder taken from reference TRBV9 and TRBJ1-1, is DSGVTQTPKHLITATGQRVTLRCSPRSGDLSVYWYQQSLDQGLQFLIQYYNGEERAKGNILERFSAQQFPDLHSELNLSSLELGDSALYFCASSVASGRMNTEAFFGQGTRLTVV.

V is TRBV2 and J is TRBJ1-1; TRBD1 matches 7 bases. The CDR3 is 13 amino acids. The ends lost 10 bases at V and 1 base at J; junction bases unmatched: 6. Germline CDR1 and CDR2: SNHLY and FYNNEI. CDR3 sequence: CATSGQRNTEAFF. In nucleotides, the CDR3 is TGTGCCACCTCGGGACAGAGGAACACTGAAGCTTTCTTT.

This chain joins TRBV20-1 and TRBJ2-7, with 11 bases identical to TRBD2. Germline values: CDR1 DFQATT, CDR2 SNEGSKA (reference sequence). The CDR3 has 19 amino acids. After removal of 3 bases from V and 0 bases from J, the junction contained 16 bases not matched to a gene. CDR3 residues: CSASVSTMTSGTLSYEQYF. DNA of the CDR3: TGCAGTGCTAGCGTATCGACAATGACTAGCGGGACGCTCTCCTACGAGCAGTACTTC.

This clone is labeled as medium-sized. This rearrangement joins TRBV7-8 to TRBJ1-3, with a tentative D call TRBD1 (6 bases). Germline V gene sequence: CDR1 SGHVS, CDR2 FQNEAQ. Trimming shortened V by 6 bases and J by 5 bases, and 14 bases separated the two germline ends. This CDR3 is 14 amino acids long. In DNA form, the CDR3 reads TGTGCCAGCAGTCCACCGGGGGGGCGAAACACCATATATTTT. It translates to CASSPPGGRNTIYF.

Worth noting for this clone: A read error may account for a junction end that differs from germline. The CDR3 reads CASREDSNQRQHF. CDR3 in DNA: TGTGCCAGCCGGGAAGATAGCAATCAGCGCCAGCATTTT. The chain uses TRBV2 and TRBJ1-5; D gene ambiguous. The CDR3 is 13 residues long. CDR1 SNHLY and CDR2 FYNNEI come from the germline V gene.

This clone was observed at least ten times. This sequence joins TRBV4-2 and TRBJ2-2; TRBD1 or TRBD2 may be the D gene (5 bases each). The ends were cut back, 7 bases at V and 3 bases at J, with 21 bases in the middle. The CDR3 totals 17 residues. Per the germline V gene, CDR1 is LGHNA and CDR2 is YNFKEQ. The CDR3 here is CASNPRNPGRDTGELFF. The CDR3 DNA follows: TGTGCCAGCAACCCCCGGAACCCAGGGCGGGACACCGGGGAGCTGTTTTTT.

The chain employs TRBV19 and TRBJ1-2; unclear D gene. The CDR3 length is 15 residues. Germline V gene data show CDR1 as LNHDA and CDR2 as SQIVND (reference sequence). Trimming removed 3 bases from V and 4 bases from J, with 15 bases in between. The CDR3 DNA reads TGTGCCAGTAGTATTTTCGACGGCTTTAGCTATGGCTACACCTTC. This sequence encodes CASSIFDGFSYGYTF.

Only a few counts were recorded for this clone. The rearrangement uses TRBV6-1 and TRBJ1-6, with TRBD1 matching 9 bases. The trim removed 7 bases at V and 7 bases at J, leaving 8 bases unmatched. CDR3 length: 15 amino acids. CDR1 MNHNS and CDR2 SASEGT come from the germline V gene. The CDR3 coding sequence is TGTGCCAGCACCCAGGGACAGGGAGGAAATTCACCCCTCCACTTT. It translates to CASTQGQGGNSPLHF.

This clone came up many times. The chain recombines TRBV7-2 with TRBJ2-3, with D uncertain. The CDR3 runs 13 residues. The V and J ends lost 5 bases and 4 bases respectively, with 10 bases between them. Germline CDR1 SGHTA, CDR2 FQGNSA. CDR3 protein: CASSLPPADTQYF. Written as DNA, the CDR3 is TGTGCCAGCAGCCTCCCCCCCGCAGATACGCAGTATTTT.

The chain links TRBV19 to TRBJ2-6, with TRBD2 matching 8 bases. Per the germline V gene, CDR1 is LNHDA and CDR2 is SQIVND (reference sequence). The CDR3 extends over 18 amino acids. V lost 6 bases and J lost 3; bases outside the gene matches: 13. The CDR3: CASSAGTRSSGGANVLTF. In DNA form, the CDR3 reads TGTGCCAGTAGCGCCGGGACTAGGTCATCTGGTGGGGCCAACGTCCTGACTTTC.